The sequence of this TCR beta chain was determined in a study of cytomegalovirus exposure and HLA in healthy donors (dated by TCRdb to the late 2010s). Concerning the study at large: According to an earlier analysis of several hundred of the donors, 150 million to 200 million T cells yielded some 120 million unique TCR beta sequences and roughly 280 Gb of sequence data. An early release covering 550 to 650 HLA-typed donors comprised about 320 gigabases of sequencing data and about 90 million unique TCR sequences. Of the roughly 400 genotyped donors, 70% to 90% were placed in the genetic ancestry cluster associated with self-reported Caucasian donors. The aim of the study was to test whether cataloging public T cell receptors could identify signatures of past pathogen exposure. The study profiled the T cell repertoires of 500 to 800 subjects by immunosequencing and related them to cytomegalovirus serostatus. A separate validation cohort of roughly 130 different subjects was used in addition to the roughly 670-subject first cohort. High-throughput TCR immunosequencing, statistical association of individual TCRs with disease status, and machine learning were combined to predict cytomegalovirus infection status. In a later analysis, previously published TCR beta repertoires from 670 or so donors were re-analyzed and high-resolution HLA genotyping was added so that TCR occurrence patterns could be studied. Rather than using new phenotypic data, the later analysis identified candidate immune exposures from TCR beta sequences and from how often those sequences occurred across donors. An earlier analysis of fewer than 700 of the donors applied high-throughput TCR beta sequencing to assess whether each TCR beta V gene segment acted as functional or pseudogenic. Donor age, sex, ethnicity and CMV serostatus were collected together with the repertoire data. In a later genetic analysis, genome-wide SNP genotypes for 398 of the 666 donors were used, and that subset was treated as a discovery cohort. Every repertoire in the discovery cohort had been generated on one and the same sequencing platform. Class I and class II HLA loci were covered by the typing at four-digit resolution. The number of donors typed differed by locus, with roughly 620-630 for A, B, C, DRB1 and DQB1, over 500 for DQA1, nearly 610 for DPA1, and around 430 for DPB1. Four to six DR-DQ haplotypes were handled as single units for association and clustering, since linkage in the cohort was strong. On average, roughly 200,000 unique TCR beta nucleotide sequences were sequenced per donor among about 400 genotyped donors of the cohort, with 15% to 20% of those sequences being non-productive. Results and caveats for the whole study, not just this receptor: Because counts were too low, some 17 rarely observed V segments, including chromosome 9 orphons, were left out of the earlier analysis of approximately 500 of the donors. A few of the identified cytomegalovirus-associated TCR beta chains were confirmed in vitro to be specific for cytomegalovirus antigens. According to the authors, the approach could potentially be generalized to other disease states and immunological phenotypes. While some public TCRs were present in many individuals, most TCR sequences turned up only very rarely across donors. Only TCR beta chains were sequenced in this cohort, and the absence of alpha or paired-chain data limited detectable features. Because HLA typing was missing for some donors at each locus, association tests included only the typed subset. The study listed approximately 160 TCR beta chains as associated with cytomegalovirus. CMV serostatus was the only immune exposure information available for the cohort. According to a later analysis, TCR association rates differed among HLA loci, with DRB1 alleles showing the most associated TCRs and HLA-C alleles showing the fewest. When HLA alleles, especially DR and DQ, strongly co-occurred, attributing TCR associations to individual alleles was difficult. According to a later analysis, most CMV-associated TCR beta chains appeared to be HLA-restricted, and the HLA associations seemed to be driven largely by CMV exposure. Correlated functional status among segregating V segments might be attributable to linkage disequilibrium, but an unknown experimental factor could not be ruled out. The sequencing pipeline was judged likely to have produced a cluster of highly shared sequence variants as a technical artifact. V-gene and J-gene trimming of TCR beta chains was associated with a missense DCLRE1C variant in a later genetic analysis, and the association was replicated in an independent cohort. A further reported finding was that TCR beta sequences accurately predicted the HLA-A and HLA-B alleles for most subjects in the first cohort. Specific HLA alleles were associated with more than 15,000 TCR beta sequences at a false discovery rate of 0.05 in a later analysis. In a later analysis, several top co-occurrence clusters were reported to appear linked to parvovirus B19, influenza, CMV and Epstein-Barr virus. Compared with the 666-donor mean, donors in an Asian-associated ancestry cluster had fewer N-insertions in productive TCRs, according to a later genetic analysis. The classifier was reported to diagnose cytomegalovirus status with high specificity and sensitivity in both the original and validation cohorts. Compared with equally common non-associated chains, HLA-associated TCR beta chains in a later analysis were more clonally expanded and had lower generation probabilities. Sequencing depth was assumed to be roughly uniform across donors in the presence/absence analyses, though that assumption may not hold. Broadly in line with IMGT annotations, most TCR beta V segments showed up in productive rearrangements about 90% or about 30% of the time in an earlier analysis of around 550 of the donors.

The cohort comprised 666 healthy bone marrow donors. All cohort members were sampled while nominally healthy, although unrecorded immune exposures were likely present. The donor tested CMV seropositive and was one of the 289 seropositive cohort members. Each donor provided a peripheral blood sample, and peripheral blood mononuclear cells were used for TCR beta sequencing. Genomic DNA was extracted from the blood cell samples with the Qiagen DNeasy Blood Extraction Kit. The method was the immunoSEQ multiplex PCR assay. A mixture of 60 forward primers for TCR Vbeta segments and 13 reverse primers for TCR Jbeta segments was used in the multiplex PCR. The CDR3 region of rearranged TCR beta genes was amplified from genomic DNA by a multiplex PCR assay. Amplified TCR beta libraries were sequenced as 87-base-pair reads on the Illumina HiSeq System. As for the original processing: Across the 700 or so repertoires, a later analysis counted some 80 million unique TCR beta chains, approximately 12 million of which were shared by at least two donors. A nearest-neighbor algorithm error-corrected the raw reads and collapsed the reads into unique sequences, merging closely related sequences to remove PCR and sequencing errors. Alignment of CDR3 sequences to IMGT reference sequences was used to assign V, D and J gene segments. For a sequence to be retained, a match of at least six nucleotides to both a V gene segment and a J gene segment was required. Rearrangements were called productive when the CDR3 lacked stop codons and stayed in frame with V and J; all others were non-productive. Following IMGT convention, CDR3 was defined as the stretch from the second conserved V-encoded cysteine up to the conserved J-encoded phenylalanine. In an earlier analysis of more than 550 of the donors, sequences lacking an unambiguous match to a single V gene segment were excluded. An earlier analysis of a few hundred of the donors called V segments functional above 56.7% productive rearrangements and segregating when the between-donor standard deviation exceeded 5%. A statistical classification framework was built to diagnose cytomegalovirus status from the catalog of TCR beta chain sequences. A later analysis assigned V and J genes by comparing TCR nucleotide sequences with IMGT/GENE-DB human TR gene sequences. A later analysis assigned CDR3 sequences and most-parsimonious VDJ recombination scenarios with the TCRdist pipeline. A later analysis defined each TCR beta chain by its CDR3 amino acid sequence plus V-gene family, and excluded reads lacking a unique V-gene family. As a way to deal with suspected cross-contamination and a sequencing artifact, a later analysis dropped hundreds of nucleotide sequences that were highly shared and had low generation probability. In a later analysis, a clonal expansion index for each public chain was calculated from normalized within-repertoire ranks of inferred template counts. In a later analysis, generation probabilities were computed using a VDJ recombination model fitted to out-of-frame rearrangements, and the results were checked against IGoR. Hypergeometric tests were used in a later analysis to score TCR-TCR, TCR-HLA and TCR-CMV co-occurrence, with a repertoire-size bias correction applied to the TCR pairs. To estimate false discovery rates, a later analysis permuted the HLA or CMV assignments 20 times. In a later analysis, co-occurring TCRs were grouped with DBSCAN, and TCRdist sequence similarity was added when clustering was performed within HLA-allele-positive subsets. Co-occurrence clustering excluded repertoires with fewer than 30,000 or more than 120,000 public chains, plus five with anomalous nucleotide sharing. This immuneACCESS table, as held by TCRdb, lists in-frame sequences with V and J called but not all clones. Of the missing ones, under half trace to an unresolved V gene in checked studies; the others have no known cause. The D gene and trimming were derived from the DNA, and the V and J assignments and clone size from that table. The sample has 120,000 to 150,000 clones on record, under 70% of them singletons. The leading ten clones occupy under 3% of the sample.

This clone was seen a few times. It lacks a known antigen. Base qualities are not recorded, but no much larger clone differs from it by a single base. Sequenced: PBMCs. The clonotype originates from a woman aged 25 to 39 in good health and CMV-seropositive.

CDR3 loop: CASSMGQGYGYTF. Read as DNA, the sequence is TGTGCCAGCAGCATGGGACAGGGATATGGCTACACCTTC. The V and J genes are TRBV6-5 and TRBJ1-2, and TRBD1 matches 9 of the central bases. Including cysteine and phenylalanine, the CDR3 has 13 amino acids. Only the CDR3 DNA is retained, 39 bases long and in frame from the first base. Unmatched junction bases come to 4, with V trimmed by 6 bases and J by 5 bases. CDR1 and CDR2 (MNHEY, SVGAGI) derive from the germline V gene.